The sequence of this T cell receptor (beta chain) was determined in a study of beta chain features in type 1 diabetes. The germline gives CDR1 LGHNA, CDR2 YNFKEQ. Unmatched junction bases numbered 6, after V lost 3 bases and J lost 4 bases. This CDR3 has 15 residues. Turning to this clone: The antigen is not known.

The entirety of the isolated RNA underwent reverse transcription, so expressed TCRB transcripts were sequenced. Data came from immunoSEQ multiplex PCR; TCRdb stores just in-frame clones and leaves some out. The sample lists a few hundred thousand clones; roughly a fifth were seen once. Study-wide findings and caveats: Short templates might get an advantage during PCR, and this would be equal in patients and controls.

CD45RO/CCR7/CD25/CD127/CD95/CD27 sorting isolated CD4+ naive, central memory, regulatory and stem cell-like memory cells. This chain links TRBV4-2 with TRBJ2-5; 9 bases map to TRBD2. The TCR comes from a woman aged 18-29 years in good health. The sample taken for sequencing was naive CD4+ T cells from blood. The DNA for the CDR3 is TGTGCCAGCAGCCAGGGGGATAGCGGGAGAGAGACCCAGTACTTC. Protein sequence: CASSQGDSGRETQYF.